The entry that follows covers one T cell receptor beta chain sequence. Its antigen is not yet known. Base qualities were left out, and no much larger clone turns up one base away. Donors were healthy HIV-negative adults with no recently reported acute infections or vaccinations. Only Caucasian adults living in Nashville, Tennessee, USA were represented among the donors. Magnetic negative selection was used to enrich CD4+ T cells, after which naive cells were positively selected on CD45RA and the negative fraction became the memory subset. Blood was collected by leukapheresis, and PBMCs were isolated by Ficoll-Histopaque density gradient centrifugation and then cryopreserved in liquid nitrogen vapor phase. Analytical flow cytometry was used to check the purity and quantity of every magnetically sorted T cell population. From each sorted fraction, genomic DNA was isolated and quantified by UV absorbance on a Nanodrop 2000c.

The data belong to a study of shared clonotypes between healthy human individuals (dated by TCRdb to the early 2020s). For context, the study as a whole: A few men and two women, aged 18 to 49 years, made up the cohort. Per donor, three plates each were used for CD4 naive and CD4 memory, two for CD8 naive, and one for CD8 memory. Blood TCR repertoires of a handful of healthy adults were deeply sequenced to estimate repertoire size and the extent of clonotype sharing between individuals. Different laboratories and diverse techniques were used to prepare libraries and sequence TCR repertoires, to increase sequencing depth and limit assay-specific biases. Leukapheresis yielded between about 0.94 and 8.9 billion PBMCs per donor.

CDR1 and CDR2 (SGDLS, YYNGEE) derive from the germline V gene. The CDR3 has 15 amino acids, counting the end cysteine and phenylalanine. Of all the DNA, just the CDR3 is kept, 45 bases in frame from base 1. The junction shows trimming of 5 bases on V and 5 bases on J, and the gene matches do not reach 9 bases of it. TCR CDR3 regions were amplified from genomic DNA by multiplex PCR using the deep immunoSEQ assay. For each cell subset, the extracted genomic DNA was distributed evenly across all wells of several immunoSEQ 96-well plates, and each plate served as one replicate. Each replicate PCR for sorted subsets received about 200 ng genomic DNA, equal to tens of thousands of T cell genomes. The purified libraries were quantified using a Qubit 3.0 fluorometer, sized with a Bioanalyzer 2100, and then quantified again using the KAPA Library Quantification kit. Every immunoSEQ 96-well plate was sequenced on a separate single-read 150-cycle Illumina NextSeq 550 flow cell. In the paper's pipeline: Because the immunoSEQ output held only junctional sequences and lacked quality scores, the filtering could not match the filtering applied to full-length reads. Sequences were annotated with PyIR, a Python wrapper for IgBLAST v1.9, using IMGT germline references to assign V/J genes and CDR3. Any read was removed if the V/J assignment was weak (E-value above 1e-6), the CDR3 was missing, or the read contained stop codons, out-of-frame junctions, or ambiguous translated residues. V3J clonotypes were defined as sequences sharing an identical inferred V gene, J gene, and CDR3 amino acid sequence. The percentage overlap between two repertoires was calculated by dividing the number of shared unique clonotypes by the size of the smaller repertoire. RTK rarefaction, the Chao1 estimator, and Recon v2.1 estimates of unobserved clonotypes were used to assess repertoire richness. For all TCRbeta clonotypes obtained by the gDNA method from four donors, generation probabilities were computed with OLGA. TCRdb provides this immuneACCESS table in a form limited to in-frame rearrangements. Some clones are lacking; in checked studies, under half of them reflect an unresolved V gene, and why the rest are absent is not known. V, J and clone size are those of that table, while D and trimming were read from the DNA. In all, the sample holds over a million clones, and approximately 68% of those were seen once. Roughly 1.5% of the sample is held by the ten biggest clonotypes.

Broader findings and caveats from the paper: Naive subsets generally had larger estimated clonotype richness than memory subsets did. The genetic and exposure-history diversity represented was limited by the small number of donors. Higher generation probabilities were observed for clonotypes shared by all four sorted-subset donors than for non-shared clonotypes. Pairwise subsampling led to the expectation that sequencing depth would affect the degree of clonotype sharing among donors. Only blood was sampled, and tissue TCR repertoires likely differ from those in blood. When a few donors were compared, the shared fraction of clonotypes was around 5% for naive CD4, approximately 3.3% for naive CD8, about 2.4% for memory CD4, and less than 0.45% for memory CD8. Even with the large sequencing depth, rarefaction of the sorted-subset datasets indicated that sequencing was incomplete.

The clonotype originates from a man aged 18 to 35 in good health. The chain is assembled from TRBV9 and TRBJ2-1; TRBD2 aligns with 8 central bases. The sample was memory CD4+ T cells sorted from blood. The cell subset or site label, as the study defines it: CD45RA-negative fraction. The nucleotides read TGTGCCAGCAGTCCTTTACTAGCGGCCAACAATGAGCAGTTCTTC. It codes for CASSPLLAANNEQFF.